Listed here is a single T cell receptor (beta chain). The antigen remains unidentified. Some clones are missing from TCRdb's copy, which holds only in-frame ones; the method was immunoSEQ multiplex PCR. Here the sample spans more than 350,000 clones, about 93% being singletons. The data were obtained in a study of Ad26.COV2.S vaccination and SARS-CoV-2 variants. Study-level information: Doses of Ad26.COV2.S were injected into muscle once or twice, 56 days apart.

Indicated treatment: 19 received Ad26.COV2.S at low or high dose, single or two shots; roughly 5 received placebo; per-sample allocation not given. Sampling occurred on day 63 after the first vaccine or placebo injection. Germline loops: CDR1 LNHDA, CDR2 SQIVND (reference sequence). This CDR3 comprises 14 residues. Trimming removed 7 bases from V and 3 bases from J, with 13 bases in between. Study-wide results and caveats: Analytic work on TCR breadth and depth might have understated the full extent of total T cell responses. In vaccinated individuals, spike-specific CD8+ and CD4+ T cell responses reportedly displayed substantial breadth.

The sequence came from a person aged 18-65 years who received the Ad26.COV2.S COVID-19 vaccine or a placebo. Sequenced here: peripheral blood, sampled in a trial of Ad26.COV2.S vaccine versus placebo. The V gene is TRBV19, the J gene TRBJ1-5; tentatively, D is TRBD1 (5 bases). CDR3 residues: CASTLDIINQPQHF. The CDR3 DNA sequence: TGTGCCAGTACCCTGGACATTATCAATCAGCCCCAGCATTTT.